A few counts support the clone carrying this TCR beta chain. Antigen: not known. Looked up from germline, CDR1 is SGHTA and CDR2 is FQGTGA. The CDR3 extends over 14 amino acids. V was clipped by 2 bases and J by 2 bases; unmatched bases: 1. 5'RACE template switching generated TCR cDNA, adding a universal primer site and UMIs. MiXCR, run by TCRdb on the 5' RACE reads, gives a single entry per CDR3 protein. Of roughly 500,000 distinct CDR3 sequences in the sample, over 15% were seen once. The sample originates from a study of T cells after yellow fever vaccination. Study-wide background: Researchers used SMART-Seq v4 Ultra Low Input to prepare fractions that had low cell numbers. Findings and caveats of the study: The bulk population could contribute abundant contaminating clonotypes to FACS-sorted repertoires. A small proportion of clonotypes was detected in both the CD4 and CD8 compartments.

The rearrangement uses TRBV7-3 and TRBJ2-7; 9 bases match TRBD1. The TCR comes from a man aged 25-40 years who received the YFV17D yellow fever vaccine. Sequences were derived from PBMCs, sampled 15 days after the yellow fever booster vaccination. CDR3 bases: TGTGCCAGCAGCTTATACAGGGGGCCCTACGAGCAGTACTTC. Translating it yields CASSLYRGPYEQYF.